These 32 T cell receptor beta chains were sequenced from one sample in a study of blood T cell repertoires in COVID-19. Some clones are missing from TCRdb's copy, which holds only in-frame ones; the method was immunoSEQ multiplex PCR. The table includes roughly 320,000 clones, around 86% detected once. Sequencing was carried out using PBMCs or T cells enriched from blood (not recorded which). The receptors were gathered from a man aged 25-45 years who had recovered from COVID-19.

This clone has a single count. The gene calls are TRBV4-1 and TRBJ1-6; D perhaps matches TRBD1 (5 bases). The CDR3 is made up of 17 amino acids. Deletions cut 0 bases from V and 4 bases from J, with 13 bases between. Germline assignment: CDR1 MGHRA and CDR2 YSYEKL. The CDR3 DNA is TGCGCCAGCAGCCAAGATCGAAACAGGAAATATAATTCACCCCTCCACTTT. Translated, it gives CASSQDRNRKYNSPLHF.

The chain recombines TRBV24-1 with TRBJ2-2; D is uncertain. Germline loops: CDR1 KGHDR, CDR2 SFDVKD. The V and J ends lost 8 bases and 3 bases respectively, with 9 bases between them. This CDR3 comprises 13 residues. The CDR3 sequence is CATNGGYTGELFF. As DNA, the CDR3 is TGTGCCACCAACGGCGGCTACACCGGGGAGCTGTTTTTT.

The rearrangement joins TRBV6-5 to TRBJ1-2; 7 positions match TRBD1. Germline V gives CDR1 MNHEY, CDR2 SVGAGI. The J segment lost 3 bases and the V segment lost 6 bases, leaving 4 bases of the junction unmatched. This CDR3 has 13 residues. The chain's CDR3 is CASRKGGDYGYTF. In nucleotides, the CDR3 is TGTGCCAGCAGGAAAGGGGGCGACTATGGCTACACCTTC.

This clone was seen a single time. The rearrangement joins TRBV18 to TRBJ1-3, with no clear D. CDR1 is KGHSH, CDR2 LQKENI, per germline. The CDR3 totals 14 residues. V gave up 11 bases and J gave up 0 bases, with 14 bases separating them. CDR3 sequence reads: CASGDGNSGNTIYF. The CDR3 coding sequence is TGTGCCTCAGGAGACGGGAACTCTGGAAACACCATATATTTT.

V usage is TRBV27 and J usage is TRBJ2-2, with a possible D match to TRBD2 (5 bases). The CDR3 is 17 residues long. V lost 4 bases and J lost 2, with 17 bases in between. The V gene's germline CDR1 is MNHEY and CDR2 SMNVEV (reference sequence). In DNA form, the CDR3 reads TGTGCCAGCAGTTCGTTGCAGAATCTAGCTAACACCGGGGAGCTGTTTTTT. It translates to CASSSLQNLANTGELFF.

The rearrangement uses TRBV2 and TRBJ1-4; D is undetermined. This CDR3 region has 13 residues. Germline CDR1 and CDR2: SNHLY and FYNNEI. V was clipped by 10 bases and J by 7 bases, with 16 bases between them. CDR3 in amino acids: CATNYMRGEKLFF. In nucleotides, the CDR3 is TGTGCCACCAATTACATGAGAGGTGAAAAACTGTTTTTT. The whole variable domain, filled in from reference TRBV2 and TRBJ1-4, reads EPEVTQTPSHQVTQMGQEVILRCVPISNHLYFYWYRQILGQKVEFLVSFYNNEISEKSEIFDDQFSVERPDGSNFTLKIRSTKLEDSAMYFCATNYMRGEKLFFGSGTQLSVL.

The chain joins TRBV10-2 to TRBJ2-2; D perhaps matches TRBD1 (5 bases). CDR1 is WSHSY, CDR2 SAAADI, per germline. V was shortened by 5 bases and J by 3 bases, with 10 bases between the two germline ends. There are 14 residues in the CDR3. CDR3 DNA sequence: TGCGCCAGCAGTTTCCAGGGTGACACCGGGGAGCTGTTTTTT. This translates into CASSFQGDTGELFF.

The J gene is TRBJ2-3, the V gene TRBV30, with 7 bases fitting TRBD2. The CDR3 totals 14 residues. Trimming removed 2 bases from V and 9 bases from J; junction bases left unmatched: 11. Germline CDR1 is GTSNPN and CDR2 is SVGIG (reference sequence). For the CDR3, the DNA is TGTGCCTGGAGTCCAACGGGAGGTACCTCGACGCAGTATTTT. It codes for CAWSPTGGTSTQYF.

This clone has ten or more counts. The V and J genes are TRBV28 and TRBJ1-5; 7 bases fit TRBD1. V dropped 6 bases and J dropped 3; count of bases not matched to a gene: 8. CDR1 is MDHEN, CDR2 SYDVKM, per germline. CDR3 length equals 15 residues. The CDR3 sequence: CASRGSGTDNQPQHF. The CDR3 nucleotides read TGTGCCAGCAGGGGATCCGGGACAGACAATCAGCCCCAGCATTTT.

CDR3 sequence (DNA): TGTGCCAGCAGCTCTTTAGCGGGAGCCTACAATGAGCAGTTCTTC. Its translation is CASSSLAGAYNEQFF. This chain connects TRBV5-5 to TRBJ2-1; 9 nucleotides match TRBD2. The CDR3 runs 15 residues. Losses at the gene ends were 3 bases for V and 2 bases for J; bases not matched to a gene: 3. Germline V gene lookup returns CDR1 SGHKS and CDR2 YYEKEE (reference sequence).

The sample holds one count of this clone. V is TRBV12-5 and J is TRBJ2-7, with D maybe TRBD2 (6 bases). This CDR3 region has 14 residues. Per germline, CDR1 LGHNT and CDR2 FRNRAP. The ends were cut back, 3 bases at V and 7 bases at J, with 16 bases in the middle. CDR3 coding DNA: TGTGCTAGTGGTTTAGGGGTCTACCGGGGGGAGCAGTACTTC. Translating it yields CASGLGVYRGEQYF.

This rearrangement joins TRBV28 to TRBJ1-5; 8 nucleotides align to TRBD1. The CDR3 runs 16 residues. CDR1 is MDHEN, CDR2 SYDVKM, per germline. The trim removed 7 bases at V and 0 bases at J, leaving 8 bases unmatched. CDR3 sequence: CASTPGQVYSNQPQHF. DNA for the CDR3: TGTGCCAGCACCCCGGGACAGGTTTATAGCAATCAGCCCCAGCATTTT. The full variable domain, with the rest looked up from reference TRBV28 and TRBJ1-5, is DVKVTQSSRYLVKRTGEKVFLECVQDMDHENMFWYRQDPGLGLRLIYFSYDVKMKEKGDIPEGYSVSREKKERFSLILESASTNQTSMYLCASTPGQVYSNQPQHFGDGTRLSIL.

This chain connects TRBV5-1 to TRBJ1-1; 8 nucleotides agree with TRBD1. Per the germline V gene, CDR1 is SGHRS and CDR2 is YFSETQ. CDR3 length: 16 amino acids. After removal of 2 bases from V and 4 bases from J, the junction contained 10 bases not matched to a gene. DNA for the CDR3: TGCGCCAGCAGCTTTTCAGGGACAGGTTGGGGCACTGAAGCTTTCTTT. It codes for CASSFSGTGWGTEAFF.

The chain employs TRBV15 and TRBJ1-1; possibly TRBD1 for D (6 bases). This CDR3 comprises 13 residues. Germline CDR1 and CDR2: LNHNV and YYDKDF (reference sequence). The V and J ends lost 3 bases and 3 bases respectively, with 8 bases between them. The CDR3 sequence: CATSRGQHTEAFF. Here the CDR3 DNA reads TGTGCCACCAGCAGGGGACAACACACTGAAGCTTTCTTT. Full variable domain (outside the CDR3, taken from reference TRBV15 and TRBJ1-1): DAMVIQNPRYQVTQFGKPVTLSCSQTLNHNVMYWYQQKSSQAPKLLFHYYDKDFNNEADTPDNFQSRRPNTSFCFLDIRSPGLGDTAMYLCATSRGQHTEAFFGQGTRLTVV.

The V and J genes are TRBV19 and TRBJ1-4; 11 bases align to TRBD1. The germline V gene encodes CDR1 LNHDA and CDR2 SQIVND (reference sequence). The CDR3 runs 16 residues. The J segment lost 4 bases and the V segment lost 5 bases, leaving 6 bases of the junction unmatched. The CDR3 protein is CASSPRDRGSNEKLFF. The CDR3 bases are TGTGCCAGTAGTCCCCGGGACAGGGGGAGTAATGAAAAACTGTTTTTT.

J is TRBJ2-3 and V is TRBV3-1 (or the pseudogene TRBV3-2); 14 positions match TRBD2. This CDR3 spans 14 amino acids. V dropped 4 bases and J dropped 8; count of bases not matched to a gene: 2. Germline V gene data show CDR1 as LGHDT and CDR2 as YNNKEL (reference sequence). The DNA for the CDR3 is TGTGCCAGCAGCCGCGGGACTAGCGGGGGTACGCAGTATTTT. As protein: CASSRGTSGGTQYF.

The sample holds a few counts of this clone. The DNA of the CDR3 is TGTGCCAGCCGGGACAGGGGATTCTACGAGCAGTACTTC. Encoded protein: CASRDRGFYEQYF. The rearrangement links TRBV28 to TRBJ2-7, with TRBD1 matching over 10 bases. The germline gives CDR1 MDHEN, CDR2 SYDVKM. V lost 8 bases to trimming and J lost 3 bases; unmatched junction nucleotides: 4. The CDR3 has 13 residues.

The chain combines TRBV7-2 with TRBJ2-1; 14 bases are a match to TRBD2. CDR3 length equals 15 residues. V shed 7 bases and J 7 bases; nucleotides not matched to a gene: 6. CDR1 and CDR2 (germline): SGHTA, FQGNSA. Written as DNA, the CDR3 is TGTGCCAGCACCTGGGGGACTAGCGGGAGTAATGAGCAGTTCTTC. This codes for CASTWGTSGSNEQFF.

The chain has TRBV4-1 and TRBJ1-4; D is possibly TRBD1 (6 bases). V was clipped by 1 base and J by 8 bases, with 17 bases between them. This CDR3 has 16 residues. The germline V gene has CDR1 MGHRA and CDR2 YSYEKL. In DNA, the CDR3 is TGCGCCAGCAGCCAAGTAATTTCAGGGGATGGAGAAAAACTGTTTTTT. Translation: CASSQVISGDGEKLFF.

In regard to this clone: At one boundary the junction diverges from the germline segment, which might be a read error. CDR3 amino acids: CASSLVRGTNSGRVGNF. CDR3 DNA sequence: TGTGCCAGCAGCTTGGTTCGGGGAACGAATAGCGGGAGAGTTGGGAACTTC. The chain carries TRBV5-6 and TRBJ2-4; 9 bases map to TRBD2. The CDR3 loop spans 17 amino acids. Germline CDR1 is SGHDT and CDR2 is YYEEEE.

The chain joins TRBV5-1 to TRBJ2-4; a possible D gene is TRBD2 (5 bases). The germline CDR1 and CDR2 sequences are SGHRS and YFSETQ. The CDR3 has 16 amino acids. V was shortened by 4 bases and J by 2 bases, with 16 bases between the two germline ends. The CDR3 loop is CASSLGSRGPKNIQYF. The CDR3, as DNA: TGCGCCAGCAGCCTGGGGTCCAGAGGGCCCAAAAACATTCAGTACTTC. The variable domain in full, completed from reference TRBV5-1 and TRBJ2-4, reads KAGVTQTPRYLIKTRGQQVTLSCSPISGHRSVSWYQQTPGQGLQFLFEYFSETQRNKGNFPGRFSGRQFSNSRSEMNVSTLELGDSALYLCASSLGSRGPKNIQYFGAGTRLSVL.

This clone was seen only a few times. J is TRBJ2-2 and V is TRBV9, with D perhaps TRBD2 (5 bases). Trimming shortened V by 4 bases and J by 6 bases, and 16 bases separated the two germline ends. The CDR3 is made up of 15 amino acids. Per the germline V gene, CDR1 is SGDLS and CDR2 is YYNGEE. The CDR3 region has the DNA TGTGCCAGCAGCACCCGGGATGGTGGGGCCGGGGAGCTGTTTTTT. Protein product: CASSTRDGGAGELFF.

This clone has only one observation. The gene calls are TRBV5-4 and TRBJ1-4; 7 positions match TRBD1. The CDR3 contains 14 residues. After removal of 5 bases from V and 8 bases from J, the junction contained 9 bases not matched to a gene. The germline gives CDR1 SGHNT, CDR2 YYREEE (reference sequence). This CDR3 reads CASSRGGVGEKLFF. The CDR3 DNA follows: TGTGCCAGCAGTCGAGGGGGCGTTGGGGAAAAACTGTTTTTT.

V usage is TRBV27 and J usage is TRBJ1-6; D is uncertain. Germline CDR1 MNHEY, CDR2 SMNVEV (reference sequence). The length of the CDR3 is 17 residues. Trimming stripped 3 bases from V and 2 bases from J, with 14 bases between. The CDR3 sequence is CASSLIMEGAYNSPLHF. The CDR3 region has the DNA TGTGCCAGCAGTTTGATCATGGAAGGAGCCTATAATTCACCCCTCCACTTT.

Here the CDR3 reads CSVEWALRTSGGLQETQYF. CDR3 sequence (DNA): TGCAGCGTTGAGTGGGCACTGCGGACTAGCGGGGGGCTACAAGAGACCCAGTACTTC. This rearrangement joins TRBV29-1 to TRBJ2-5; 14 bases are shared with TRBD2. Germline CDR1 and CDR2: SQVTM and ANQGSEA. The length of the CDR3 is 19 residues. The junction had 14 bases not matched to a gene; V was cut back by 3 bases and J by 2 bases. Variable domain in full (rest from reference TRBV29-1 and TRBJ2-5): SAVISQKPSRDICQRGTSLTIQCQVDSQVTMMFWYRQQPGQSLTLIATANQGSEATYESGFVIDKFPISRPNLTFSTLTVSNMSPEDSSIYLCSVEWALRTSGGLQETQYFGPGTRLLVL.

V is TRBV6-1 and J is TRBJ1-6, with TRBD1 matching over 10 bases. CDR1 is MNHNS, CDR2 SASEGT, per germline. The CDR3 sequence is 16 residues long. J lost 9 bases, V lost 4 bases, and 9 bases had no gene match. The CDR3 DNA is TGTGCCAGCAGTGTCTACGGACAGGGGGTATTTTCACCCCTCCACTTT. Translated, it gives CASSVYGQGVFSPLHF.

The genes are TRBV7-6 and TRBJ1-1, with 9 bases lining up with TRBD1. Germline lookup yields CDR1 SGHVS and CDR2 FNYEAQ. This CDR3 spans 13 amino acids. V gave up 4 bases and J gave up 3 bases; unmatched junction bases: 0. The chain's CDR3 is CASSWTGDTEAFF. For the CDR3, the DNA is TGTGCCAGCAGCTGGACAGGGGACACTGAAGCTTTCTTT.

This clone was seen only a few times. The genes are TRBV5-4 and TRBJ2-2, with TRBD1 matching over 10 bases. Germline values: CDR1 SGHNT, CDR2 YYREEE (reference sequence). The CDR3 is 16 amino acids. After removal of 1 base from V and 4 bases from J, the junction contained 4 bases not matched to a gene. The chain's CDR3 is CASSLRQGAITGELFF. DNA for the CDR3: TGTGCCAGCAGCTTGAGACAGGGGGCAATCACCGGGGAGCTGTTTTTT. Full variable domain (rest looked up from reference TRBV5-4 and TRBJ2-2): ETGVTQSPTHLIKTRGQQVTLRCSSQSGHNTVSWYQQALGQGPQFIFQYYREEENGRGNFPPRFSGLQFPNYSSELNVNALELDDSALYLCASSLRQGAITGELFFGEGSRLTVL.

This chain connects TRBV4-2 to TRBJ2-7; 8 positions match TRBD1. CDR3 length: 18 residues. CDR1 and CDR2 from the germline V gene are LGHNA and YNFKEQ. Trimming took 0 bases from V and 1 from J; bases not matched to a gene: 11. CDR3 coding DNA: TGTGCCAGCAGCCAAGATCTCCCTTTAGGGACAGGATCCTACGAGCAGTACTTC. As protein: CASSQDLPLGTGSYEQYF.

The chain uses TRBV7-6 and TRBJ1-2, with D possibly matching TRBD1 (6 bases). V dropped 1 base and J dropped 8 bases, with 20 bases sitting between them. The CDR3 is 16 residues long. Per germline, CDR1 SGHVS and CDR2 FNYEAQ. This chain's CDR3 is CASSLEAGDVFGGYTF. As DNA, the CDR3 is TGTGCCAGCAGCTTAGAGGCAGGGGATGTCTTTGGGGGCTACACCTTC.

The CDR3: CSVVVGVRNEQFF. The CDR3 coding sequence is TGCAGCGTTGTCGTGGGAGTGCGTAATGAGCAGTTCTTC. The rearrangement uses TRBV29-1 and TRBJ2-1; tentative D call: TRBD2 (5 bases). The CDR3 totals 13 residues. CDR1 is SQVTM, CDR2 ANQGSEA, per germline. V lost 4 bases and J lost 7, with 14 bases in between.

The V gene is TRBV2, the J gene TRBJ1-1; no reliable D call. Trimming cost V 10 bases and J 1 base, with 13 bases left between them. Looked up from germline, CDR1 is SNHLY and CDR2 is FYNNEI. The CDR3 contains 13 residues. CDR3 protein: CAKSREANTEAFF. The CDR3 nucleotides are TGTGCCAAATCCCGGGAAGCGAACACTGAAGCTTTCTTT.